This TCR beta chain emerged from a study of beta chain features in type 1 diabetes. CDR1 is SQVTM and CDR2 is ANQGSEA in the germline V gene. The CDR3 consists of 12 residues. V lost 1 base to trimming and J lost 10 bases; unmatched junction nucleotides: 3. General study findings and limits: Individuals with type 1 diabetes displayed fewer insertions and more deletions at VDJ junctions. A PCR bias possibly favoring shorter templates would apply equally to patients and controls. Whether HLA type affects TCRB rearrangement stayed undetermined in the present work.

TCRB transcripts that were expressed got sequenced, as all of the isolated RNA had been reverse transcribed. The protocol was immunoSEQ multiplex PCR, while the TCRdb copy is restricted to in-frame clones and leaves out a portion. The sample lists roughly 300,000 clones, around 13% occurring once. This clone was recorded a few times. Antigen: not known. The collection from each donor was one heparinised blood draw averaging about 116 mL. The receptor's source is a man aged 30 to 45 in good health. This chain joins TRBV29-1 and TRBJ2-3; TRBD2 matches at 9 bases. Input material: central memory CD4+ T cells from blood. For the CDR3, the DNA is TGCAGCGTTGAAGGCGGGGGGGCCTCGCAGTATTTT. Protein product: CSVEGGGASQYF.